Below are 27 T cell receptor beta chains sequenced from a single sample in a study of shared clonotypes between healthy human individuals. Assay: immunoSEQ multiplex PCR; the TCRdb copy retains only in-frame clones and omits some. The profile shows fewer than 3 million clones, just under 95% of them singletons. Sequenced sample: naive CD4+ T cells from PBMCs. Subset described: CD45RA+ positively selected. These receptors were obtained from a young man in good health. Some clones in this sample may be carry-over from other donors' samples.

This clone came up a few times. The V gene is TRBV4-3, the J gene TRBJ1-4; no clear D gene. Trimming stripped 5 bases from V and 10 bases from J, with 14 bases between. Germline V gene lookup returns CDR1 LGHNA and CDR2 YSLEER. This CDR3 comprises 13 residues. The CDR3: CASSSPSEGKLFF. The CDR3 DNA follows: TGCGCCAGCAGCTCCCCCTCGGAGGGAAAACTGTTTTTT.

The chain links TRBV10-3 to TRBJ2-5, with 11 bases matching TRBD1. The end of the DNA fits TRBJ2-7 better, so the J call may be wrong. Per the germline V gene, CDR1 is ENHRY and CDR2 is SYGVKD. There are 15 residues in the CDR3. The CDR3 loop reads CAISSGTGGTYEQYF. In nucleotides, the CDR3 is TGTGCCATCAGCTCCGGGACAGGGGGTACCTACGAGCAGTACTTC.

CDR3: CASSYPDPYGYTF. The CDR3 DNA sequence: TGTGCCAGCAGTTACCCGGACCCCTATGGCTACACCTTC. The rearrangement joins TRBV6-6 to TRBJ1-2; no firm D call. The CDR3 spans 13 residues. Trimming pared 2 bases from V and 4 bases from J, leaving 8 bases between. Germline lookup yields CDR1 MNHNY and CDR2 SVGAGI (reference sequence).

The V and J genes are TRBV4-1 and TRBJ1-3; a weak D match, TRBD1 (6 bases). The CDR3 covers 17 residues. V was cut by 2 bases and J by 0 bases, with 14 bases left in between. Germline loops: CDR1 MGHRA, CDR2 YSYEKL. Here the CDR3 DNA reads TGCGCCAGCAGCCAACAAGACAGGCCAAACTCTGGAAACACCATATATTTT. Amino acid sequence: CASSQQDRPNSGNTIYF.

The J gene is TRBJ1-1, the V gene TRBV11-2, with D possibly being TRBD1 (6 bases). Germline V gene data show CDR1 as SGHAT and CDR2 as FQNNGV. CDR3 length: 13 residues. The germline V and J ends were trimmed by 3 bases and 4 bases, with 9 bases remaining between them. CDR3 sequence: CASSFYRVTEAFF. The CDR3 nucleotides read TGTGCCAGCAGCTTTTACAGGGTCACTGAAGCTTTCTTT.

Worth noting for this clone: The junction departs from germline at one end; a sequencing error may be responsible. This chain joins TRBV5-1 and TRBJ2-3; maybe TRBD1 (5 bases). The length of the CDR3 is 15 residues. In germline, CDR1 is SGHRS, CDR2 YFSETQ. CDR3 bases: TGCGCCAGCACCTTGGACACGCCGGTATGGGATACGCAGTATTTT. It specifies CASTLDTPVWDTQYF.

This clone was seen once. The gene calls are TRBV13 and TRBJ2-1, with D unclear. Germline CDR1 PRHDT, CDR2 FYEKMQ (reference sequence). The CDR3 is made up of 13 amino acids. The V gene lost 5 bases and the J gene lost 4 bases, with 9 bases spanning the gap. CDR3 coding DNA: TGTGCCAGCAGCATAAAGAGGTACAATGAGCAGTTCTTC. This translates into CASSIKRYNEQFF.

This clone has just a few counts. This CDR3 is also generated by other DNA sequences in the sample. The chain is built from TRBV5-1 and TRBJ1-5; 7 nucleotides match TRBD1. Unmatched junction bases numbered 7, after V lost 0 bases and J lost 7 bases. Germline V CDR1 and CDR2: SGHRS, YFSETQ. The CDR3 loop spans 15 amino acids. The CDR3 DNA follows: TGCGCCAGCAGCTTGGACGGCCAGGGGGGACAGCCCCAGCATTTT. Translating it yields CASSLDGQGGQPQHF.

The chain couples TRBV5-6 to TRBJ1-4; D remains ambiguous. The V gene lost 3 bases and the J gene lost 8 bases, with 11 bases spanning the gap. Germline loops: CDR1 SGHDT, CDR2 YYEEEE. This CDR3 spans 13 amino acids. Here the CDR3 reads CASSYMPGEKLFF. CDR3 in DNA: TGTGCCAGCAGCTACATGCCCGGGGAAAAACTGTTTTTT.

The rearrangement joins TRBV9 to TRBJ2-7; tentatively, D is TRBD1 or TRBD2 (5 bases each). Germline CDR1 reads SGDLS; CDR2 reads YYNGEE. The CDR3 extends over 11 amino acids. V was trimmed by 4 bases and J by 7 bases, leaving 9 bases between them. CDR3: CASSRGREQYF. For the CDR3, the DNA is TGTGCCAGCAGCCGGGGACGGGAGCAGTACTTC.

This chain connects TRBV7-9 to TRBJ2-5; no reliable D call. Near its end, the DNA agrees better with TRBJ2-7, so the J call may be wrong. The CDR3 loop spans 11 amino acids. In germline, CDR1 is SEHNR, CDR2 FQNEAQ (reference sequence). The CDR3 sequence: CASSLESEQYF. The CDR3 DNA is TGTGCCAGCAGCTTAGAATCCGAGCAGTACTTC.

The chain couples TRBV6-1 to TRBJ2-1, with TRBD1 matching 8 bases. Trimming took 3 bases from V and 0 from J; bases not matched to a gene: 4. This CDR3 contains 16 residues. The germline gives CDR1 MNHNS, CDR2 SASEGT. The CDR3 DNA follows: TGTGCCAGCAGTGATATTGGACAGGGCTCCTACAATGAGCAGTTCTTC. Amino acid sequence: CASSDIGQGSYNEQFF.

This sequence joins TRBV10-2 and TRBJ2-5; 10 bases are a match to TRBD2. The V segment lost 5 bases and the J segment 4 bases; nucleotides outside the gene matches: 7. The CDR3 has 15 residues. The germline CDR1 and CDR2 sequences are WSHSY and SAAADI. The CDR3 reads CASSPLAGVSETQYF. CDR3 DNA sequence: TGCGCCAGCAGTCCCCTAGCGGGAGTCTCAGAGACCCAGTACTTC.

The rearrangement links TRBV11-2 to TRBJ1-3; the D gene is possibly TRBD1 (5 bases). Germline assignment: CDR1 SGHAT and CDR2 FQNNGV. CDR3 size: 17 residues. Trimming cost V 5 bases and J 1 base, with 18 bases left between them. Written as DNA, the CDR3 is TGTGCCAGCAGCCCGCCCCGGGGCCCAGGGTCTGGAAACACCATATATTTT. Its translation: CASSPPRGPGSGNTIYF. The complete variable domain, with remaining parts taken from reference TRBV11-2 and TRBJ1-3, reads EAGVAQSPRYKIIEKRQSVAFWCNPISGHATLYWYQQILGQGPKLLIQFQNNGVVDDSQLPKDRFSAERLKGVDSTLKIQPAKLEDSAVYLCASSPPRGPGSGNTIYFGEGSWLTVV.

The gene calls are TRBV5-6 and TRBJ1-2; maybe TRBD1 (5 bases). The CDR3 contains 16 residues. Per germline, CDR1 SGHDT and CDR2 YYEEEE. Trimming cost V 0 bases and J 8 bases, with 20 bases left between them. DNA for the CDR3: TGTGCCAGCAGCTTGGCCGGTCGGCGGAGTAGGGACGGCTACACCTTC. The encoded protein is CASSLAGRRSRDGYTF.

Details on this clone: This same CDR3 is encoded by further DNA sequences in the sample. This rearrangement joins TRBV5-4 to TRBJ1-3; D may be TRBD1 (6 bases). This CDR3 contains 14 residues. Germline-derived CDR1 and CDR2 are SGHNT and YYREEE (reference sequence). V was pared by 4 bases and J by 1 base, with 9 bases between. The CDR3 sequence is CASSPGTSGNTIYF. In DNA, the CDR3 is TGTGCCAGCAGCCCCGGGACATCTGGAAACACCATATATTTT.

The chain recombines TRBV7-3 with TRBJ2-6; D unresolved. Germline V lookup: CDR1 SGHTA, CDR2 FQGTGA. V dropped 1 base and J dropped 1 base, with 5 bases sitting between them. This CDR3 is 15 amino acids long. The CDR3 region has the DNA TGTGCCAGCAGCTTAATGGCGTCTGGGGCCAACGTCCTGACTTTC. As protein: CASSLMASGANVLTF.

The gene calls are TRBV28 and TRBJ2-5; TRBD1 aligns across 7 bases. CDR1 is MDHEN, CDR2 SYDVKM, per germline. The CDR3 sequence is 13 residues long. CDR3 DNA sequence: TGTGCGACGATAGGGACAGTTCAAGAGACCCAGTACTTC. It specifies CATIGTVQETQYF.

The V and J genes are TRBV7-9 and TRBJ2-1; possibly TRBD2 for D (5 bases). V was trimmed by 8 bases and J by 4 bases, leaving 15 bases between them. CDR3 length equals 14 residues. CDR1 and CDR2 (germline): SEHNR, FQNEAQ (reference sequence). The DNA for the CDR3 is TGTGCCAGCCCCTCCACAGCGGCATACAATGAGCAGTTCTTC. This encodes CASPSTAAYNEQFF.

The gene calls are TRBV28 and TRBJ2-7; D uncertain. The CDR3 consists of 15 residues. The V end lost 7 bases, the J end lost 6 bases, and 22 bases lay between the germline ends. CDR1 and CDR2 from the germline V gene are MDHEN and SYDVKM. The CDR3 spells CASINPHTIHSEQYF. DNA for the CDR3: TGTGCCAGCATCAACCCCCACACCATCCATTCCGAGCAGTACTTC.

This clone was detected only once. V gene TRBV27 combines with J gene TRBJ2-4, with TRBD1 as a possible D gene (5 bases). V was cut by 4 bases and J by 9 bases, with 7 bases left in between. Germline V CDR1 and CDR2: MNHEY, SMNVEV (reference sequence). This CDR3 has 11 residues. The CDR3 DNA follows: TGTGCCAGCAGTTCAGGGTTCATTCAGTACTTC. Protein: CASSSGFIQYF.

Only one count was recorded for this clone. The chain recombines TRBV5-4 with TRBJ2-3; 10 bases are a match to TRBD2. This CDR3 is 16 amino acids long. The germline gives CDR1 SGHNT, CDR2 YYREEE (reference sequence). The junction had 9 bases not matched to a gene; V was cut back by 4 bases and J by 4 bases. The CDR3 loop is CASSHQAGGPPDTQYF. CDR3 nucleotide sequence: TGTGCCAGCAGCCATCAAGCGGGAGGGCCACCAGATACGCAGTATTTT.

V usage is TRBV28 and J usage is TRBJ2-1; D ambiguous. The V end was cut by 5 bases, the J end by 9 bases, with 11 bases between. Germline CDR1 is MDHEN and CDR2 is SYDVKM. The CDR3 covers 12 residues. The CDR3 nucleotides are TGTGCCAGCAGTGCCCCCCCGAGTGAGCAGTTCTTC. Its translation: CASSAPPSEQFF. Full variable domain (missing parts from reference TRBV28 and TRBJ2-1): DVKVTQSSRYLVKRTGEKVFLECVQDMDHENMFWYRQDPGLGLRLIYFSYDVKMKEKGDIPEGYSVSREKKERFSLILESASTNQTSMYLCASSAPPSEQFFGPGTRLTVL.

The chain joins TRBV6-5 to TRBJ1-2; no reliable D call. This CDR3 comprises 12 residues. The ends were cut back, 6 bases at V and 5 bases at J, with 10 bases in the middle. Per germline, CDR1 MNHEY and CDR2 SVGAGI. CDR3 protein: CASSGRTYGYTF. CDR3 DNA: TGTGCCAGCAGCGGTCGGACTTATGGCTACACCTTC.

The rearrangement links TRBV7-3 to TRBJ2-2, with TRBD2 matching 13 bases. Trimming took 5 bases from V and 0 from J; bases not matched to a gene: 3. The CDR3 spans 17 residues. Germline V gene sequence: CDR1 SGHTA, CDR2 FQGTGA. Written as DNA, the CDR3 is TGTGCCAGCAGCCGTACTAGCGGGAGGGCGAACACCGGGGAGCTGTTTTTT. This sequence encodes CASSRTSGRANTGELFF. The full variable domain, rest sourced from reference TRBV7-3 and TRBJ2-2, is GAGVSQTPSNKVTEKGKYVELRCDPISGHTALYWYRQSLGQGPEFLIYFQGTGAADDSGLPNDRFFAVRPEGSVSTLKIQRTERGDSAVYLCASSRTSGRANTGELFFGEGSRLTVL.

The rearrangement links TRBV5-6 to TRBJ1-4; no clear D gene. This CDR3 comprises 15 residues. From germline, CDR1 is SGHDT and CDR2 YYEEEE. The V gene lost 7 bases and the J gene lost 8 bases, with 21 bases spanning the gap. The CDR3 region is CASGEGGPSEEKLFF. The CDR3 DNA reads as TGTGCCAGCGGGGAAGGAGGGCCCTCAGAGGAAAAACTGTTTTTT.

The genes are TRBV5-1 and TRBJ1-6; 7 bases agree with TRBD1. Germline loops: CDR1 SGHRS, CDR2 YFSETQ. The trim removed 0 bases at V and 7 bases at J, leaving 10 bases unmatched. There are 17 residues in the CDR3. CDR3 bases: TGCGCCAGCAGCTTGGCCGGAGAGGGACAGCTGAATTCACCCCTCCACTTT. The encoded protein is CASSLAGEGQLNSPLHF.